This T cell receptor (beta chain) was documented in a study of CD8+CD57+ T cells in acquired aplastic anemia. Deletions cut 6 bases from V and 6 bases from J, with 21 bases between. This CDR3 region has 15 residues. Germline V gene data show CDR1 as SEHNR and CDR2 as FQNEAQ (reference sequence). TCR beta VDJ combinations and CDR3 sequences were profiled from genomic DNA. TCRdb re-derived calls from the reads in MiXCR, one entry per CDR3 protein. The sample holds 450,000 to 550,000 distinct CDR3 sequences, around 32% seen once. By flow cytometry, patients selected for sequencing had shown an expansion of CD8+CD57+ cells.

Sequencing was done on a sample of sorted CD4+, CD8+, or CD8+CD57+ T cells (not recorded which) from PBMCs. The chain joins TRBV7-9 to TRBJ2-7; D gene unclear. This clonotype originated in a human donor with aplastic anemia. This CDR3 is CASSHSGILPLEQYF. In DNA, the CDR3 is TGTGCCAGCAGTCATAGTGGGATTCTTCCTCTCGAGCAGTACTTC.